The rows below give T cell receptor beta chains drawn from one sample of a study of blood T cell repertoires in COVID-19. Measured with immunoSEQ multiplex PCR; TCRdb has only the in-frame clones, and not every one. The profile shows about 120,000 clones, roughly 90% of them singletons. The specimen was peripheral blood. These receptor sequences come from a man aged 45-65 years with acute or convalescent COVID-19. Both conserved end residues are part of each CDR3.

V	J	CDR3
TRBV7-9	TRBJ2-5	CASSLESGQETQYF
TRBV19	TRBJ1-2	CASSSREDGYTF
TRBV6-6	TRBJ1-3	CASSGGGAGNTIYF
TRBV2	TRBJ2-1	CASSPYNEQFF
TRBV6-5	TRBJ2-7	CASSYSPTSGSYEQYF
TRBV3-1/TRBV3-2	TRBJ1-1	CASTLGGARTEAFF
TRBV15	TRBJ2-7	CATSTSRPLLAGGPFDEQYF
TRBV7-9	TRBJ1-2	CASRSQGAGGYTF
TRBV30	TRBJ1-2	CAFTQGHNYGYTF
TRBV5-1	TRBJ2-2	CASSFPGERPTPTNTGELFF
TRBV15	TRBJ2-1	CATSMSLYNEQFF
TRBV7-8	TRBJ1-4	CASSLAGRVGTNEKLFF
TRBV7-2	TRBJ2-3	CASSRTSGTRTDTQYF
TRBV5-1	TRBJ2-7	CASSFTGGEQYF
TRBV4-2	TRBJ2-1	CASSPGTSGKPYNEQFF
TRBV10-3	TRBJ2-1	CAISVKDRGSYNEQFF
TRBV6-5	TRBJ1-2	CASSSSTGYGYTF
TRBV10-2	TRBJ2-7	CASTTGGIYEQYF
TRBV30	TRBJ1-2	CAWSVPGNYGYTF
TRBV5-1	TRBJ2-7	CASSFLRGQRETYEQYF
TRBV7-9	TRBJ1-5	CASSLAATGGGQPQHF
TRBV6-5	TRBJ1-5	CASTGTGSQPQHF
TRBV12-5	TRBJ2-3	CASGLVRKSGRRSDTQYF
TRBV6-1	TRBJ1-2	CASSERFGSVELGYTF
TRBV18	TRBJ2-1	CASSPQTSGRMGEQFF
TRBV7-9	TRBJ1-5	CASSLGQSYQPQHF
TRBV5-1	TRBJ1-1	CASSSGKAGPEAFF
TRBV7-2	TRBJ2-4	CASSLKAGLTGVHF
TRBV5-1	TRBJ2-7	CASSSTSVAYEQYF
TRBV6-5	TRBJ1-1	CASSQQGRDTEAFF
TRBV7-2	TRBJ1-1	CASSLTASQNTEAFF
TRBV29-1	TRBJ1-5	CSVLEGGGNQPQHF
TRBV5-6	TRBJ1-2	CASSTGQGKFGYTF
TRBV30	TRBJ1-4	CAWSVQGFAKLFF
TRBV7-9	TRBJ2-3	CASRIGQAYPSTDTQYF
TRBV11-3	TRBJ2-5	CASSLLRETQYF
TRBV6-5	TRBJ1-1	CASSYSRQGPEAFF
TRBV3-1/TRBV3-2	TRBJ2-5	CASSSPASGLRETQYF
TRBV27	TRBJ2-1	CASSETGTSGRRSHEQFF
TRBV5-8	TRBJ2-1	CASSLVGLRNEQFF
TRBV29-1	TRBJ1-2	CSVVGAGVGLYGYTF
TRBV3-1/TRBV3-2	TRBJ1-1	CASSVRTGQKNTEAFF
TRBV25-1	TRBJ2-2	CASSTGSGRAGELFF
TRBV5-1	TRBJ1-6	CASSPGQSSYNSPLHF
TRBV9	TRBJ2-5	CASSVGSPPETQYF
TRBV5-4	TRBJ2-1	CASSPGLLPLAEQFF
TRBV7-8	TRBJ1-2	CASSPLGDWGGYTF
TRBV2	TRBJ2-7	CATAGTSLGTQYF